This paragraph reports one TCR beta chain. Its specificity is not known. The sample belongs to a study of shared clonotypes between healthy human individuals. The study, taken as a whole, reports: It was the non-shared clonotypes that had lower generation probabilities than clonotypes shared by all four donors. Tissue TCR repertoires likely differ from these blood-only repertoires.

In the original processing: As immunoSEQ supplied junction-only sequences (without quality scores), filtering differed. This table comes from immunoSEQ multiplex PCR, and its TCRdb copy is limited to in-frame clones, with some not included. V, J and clone size are taken as reported in that table, and D and trimming were inferred from the DNA itself. The data hold roughly 2.5 million clones, with more than 90% observed a single time. This CDR3 has 15 amino acids. The V end was cut by 0 bases, the J end by 8 bases, with 14 bases between. CDR1 is SGHRS, CDR2 YFSETQ, per germline. Sequencing used naive CD4+ T cells sorted from blood. Subset meaning: CD45RA+ positively selected. This sequence originates from a man between 18 and 29 years old in good health. The rearrangement uses TRBV5-1 and TRBJ1-4, with a weak D call TRBD1 (6 bases). CDR3 coding DNA: TGCGCCAGCAGCTTGGAACCGGGGGCGGACGAAAAACTGTTTTTT. Protein product: CASSLEPGADEKLFF.